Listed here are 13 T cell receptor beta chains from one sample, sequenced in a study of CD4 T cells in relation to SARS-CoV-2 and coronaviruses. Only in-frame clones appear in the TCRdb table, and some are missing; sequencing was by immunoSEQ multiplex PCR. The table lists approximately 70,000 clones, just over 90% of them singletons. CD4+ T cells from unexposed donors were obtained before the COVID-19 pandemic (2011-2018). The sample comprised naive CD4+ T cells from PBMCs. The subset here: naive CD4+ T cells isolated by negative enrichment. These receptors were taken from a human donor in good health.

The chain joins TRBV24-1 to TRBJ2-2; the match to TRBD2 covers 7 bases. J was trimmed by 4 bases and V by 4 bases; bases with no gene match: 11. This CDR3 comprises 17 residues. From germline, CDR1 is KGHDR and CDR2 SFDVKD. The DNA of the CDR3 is TGTGCCACCAGTGACCCCACCGGAGGGAGGGCCACCGGGGAGCTGTTTTTT. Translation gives CATSDPTGGRATGELFF.

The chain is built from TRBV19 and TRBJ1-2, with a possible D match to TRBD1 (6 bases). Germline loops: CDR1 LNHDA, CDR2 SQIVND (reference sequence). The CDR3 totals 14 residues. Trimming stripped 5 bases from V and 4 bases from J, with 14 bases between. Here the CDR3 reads CASSLQGTPYGYTF. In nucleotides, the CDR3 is TGTGCCAGTAGTCTCCAGGGGACACCCTATGGCTACACCTTC. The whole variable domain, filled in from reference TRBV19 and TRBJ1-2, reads DGGITQSPKYLFRKEGQNVTLSCEQNLNHDAMYWYRQDPGQGLRLIYYSQIVNDFQKGDIAEGYSVSREKKESFPLTVTSAQKNPTAFYLCASSLQGTPYGYTFGSGTRLTVV.

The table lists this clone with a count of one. CDR3 in DNA: TGTGCCAGCAGGTACGACAGGGGTCCAATCTACGAGCAGTACTTC. This encodes CASRYDRGPIYEQYF. This chain links TRBV28 with TRBJ2-7; 8 bases are a match to TRBD1. Germline CDR1 is MDHEN and CDR2 is SYDVKM. The CDR3 length is 15 residues. J was trimmed by 3 bases and V by 6 bases; bases with no gene match: 10.

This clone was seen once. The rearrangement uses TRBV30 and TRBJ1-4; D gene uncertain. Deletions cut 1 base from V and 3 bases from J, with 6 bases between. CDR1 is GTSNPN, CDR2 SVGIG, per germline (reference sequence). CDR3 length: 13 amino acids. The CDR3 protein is CAWSGVPNEKLFF. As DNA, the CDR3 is TGTGCCTGGAGTGGCGTACCTAATGAAAAACTGTTTTTT.

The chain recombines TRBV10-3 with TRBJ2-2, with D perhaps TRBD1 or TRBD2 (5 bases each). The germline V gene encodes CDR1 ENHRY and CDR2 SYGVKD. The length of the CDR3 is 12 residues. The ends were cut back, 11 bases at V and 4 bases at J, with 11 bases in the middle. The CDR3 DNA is TGTGCCTCGGGACCCGGCACCGGGGAGCTGTTTTTT. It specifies CASGPGTGELFF.

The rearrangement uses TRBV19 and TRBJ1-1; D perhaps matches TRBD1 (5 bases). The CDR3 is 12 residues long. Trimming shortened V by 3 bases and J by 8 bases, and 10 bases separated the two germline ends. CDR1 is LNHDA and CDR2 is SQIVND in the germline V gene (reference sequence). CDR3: CASSMGPLEAFF. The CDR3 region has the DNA TGTGCCAGTAGTATGGGACCTCTAGAAGCTTTCTTT.

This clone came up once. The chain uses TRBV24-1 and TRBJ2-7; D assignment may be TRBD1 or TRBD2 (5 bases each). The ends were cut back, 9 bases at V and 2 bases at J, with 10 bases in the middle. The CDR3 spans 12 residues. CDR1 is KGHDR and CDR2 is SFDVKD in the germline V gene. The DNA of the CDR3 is TGTGCCACCTCGGGACGGACCTACGAGCAGTACTTC. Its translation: CATSGRTYEQYF.

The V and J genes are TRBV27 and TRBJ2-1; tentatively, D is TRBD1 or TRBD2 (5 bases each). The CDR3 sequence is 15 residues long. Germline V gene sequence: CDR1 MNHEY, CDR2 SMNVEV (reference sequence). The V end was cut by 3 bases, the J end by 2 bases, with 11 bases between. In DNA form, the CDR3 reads TGTGCCAGCAGTTTCGAGGGGACCCCCTACAATGAGCAGTTCTTC. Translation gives CASSFEGTPYNEQFF.

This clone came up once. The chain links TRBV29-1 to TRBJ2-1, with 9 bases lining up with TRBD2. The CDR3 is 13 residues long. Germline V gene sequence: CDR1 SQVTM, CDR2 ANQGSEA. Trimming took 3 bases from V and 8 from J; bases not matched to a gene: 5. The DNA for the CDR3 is TGCAGCGTTGATCTAGCGGGGAGCGATGAGCAGTTCTTC. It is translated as CSVDLAGSDEQFF.

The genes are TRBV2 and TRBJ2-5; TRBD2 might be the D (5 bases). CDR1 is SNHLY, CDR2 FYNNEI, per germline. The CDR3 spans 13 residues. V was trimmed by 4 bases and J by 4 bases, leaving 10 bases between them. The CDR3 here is CASSGGLAETQYF. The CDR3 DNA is TGTGCCAGCAGTGGCGGGTTGGCAGAGACCCAGTACTTC.

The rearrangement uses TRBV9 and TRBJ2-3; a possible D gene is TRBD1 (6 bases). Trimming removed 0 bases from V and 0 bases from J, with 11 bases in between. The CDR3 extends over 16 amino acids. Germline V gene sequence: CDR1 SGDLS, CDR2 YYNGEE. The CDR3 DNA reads TGTGCCAGCAGCGTAGGGACAGCCCCTAGCACAGATACGCAGTATTTT. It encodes CASSVGTAPSTDTQYF. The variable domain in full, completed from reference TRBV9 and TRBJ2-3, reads DSGVTQTPKHLITATGQRVTLRCSPRSGDLSVYWYQQSLDQGLQFLIQYYNGEERAKGNILERFSAQQFPDLHSELNLSSLELGDSALYFCASSVGTAPSTDTQYFGPGTRLTVL.

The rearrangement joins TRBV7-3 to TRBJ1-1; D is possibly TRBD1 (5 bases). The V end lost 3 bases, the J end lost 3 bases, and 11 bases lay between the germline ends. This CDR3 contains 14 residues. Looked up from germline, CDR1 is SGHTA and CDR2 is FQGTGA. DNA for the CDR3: TGTGCCAGCAGCTTGGGGGGATTTTACACTGAAGCTTTCTTT. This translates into CASSLGGFYTEAFF. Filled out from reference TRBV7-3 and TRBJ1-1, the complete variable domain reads GAGVSQTPSNKVTEKGKYVELRCDPISGHTALYWYRQSLGQGPEFLIYFQGTGAADDSGLPNDRFFAVRPEGSVSTLKIQRTERGDSAVYLCASSLGGFYTEAFFGQGTRLTVV.

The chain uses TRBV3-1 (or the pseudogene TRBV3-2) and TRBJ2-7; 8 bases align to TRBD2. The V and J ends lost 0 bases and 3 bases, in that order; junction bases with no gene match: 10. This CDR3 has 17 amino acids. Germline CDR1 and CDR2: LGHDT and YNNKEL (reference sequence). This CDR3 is CASSQDPRAGDNYEQYF. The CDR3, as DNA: TGTGCCAGCAGCCAAGATCCCCGAGCGGGAGATAACTACGAGCAGTACTTC.